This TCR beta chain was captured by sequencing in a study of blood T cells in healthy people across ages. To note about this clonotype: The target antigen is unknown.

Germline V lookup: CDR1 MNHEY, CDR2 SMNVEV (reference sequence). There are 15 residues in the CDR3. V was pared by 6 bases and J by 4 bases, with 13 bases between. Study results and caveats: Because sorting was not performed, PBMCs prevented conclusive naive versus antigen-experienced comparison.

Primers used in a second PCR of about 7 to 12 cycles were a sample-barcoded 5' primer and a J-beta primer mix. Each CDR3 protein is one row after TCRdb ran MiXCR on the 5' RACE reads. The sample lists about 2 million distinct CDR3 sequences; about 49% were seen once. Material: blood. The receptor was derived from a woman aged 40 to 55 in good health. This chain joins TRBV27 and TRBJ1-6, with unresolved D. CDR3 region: CASRLLPNYNSPLHF. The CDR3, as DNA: TGTGCCAGCAGACTTCTACCTAATTATAATTCACCCCTCCACTTT.